This T cell receptor (beta chain) was obtained from a study of T cell repertoires in cytomegalovirus infection. Across the study: HLA-B-restricted CMV epitopes that are well studied, plus recently identified HLA-C-restricted ones, were used by the study.

This clonotype was seen only a few times. Its antigen remains unknown. From the reads, TCRdb called clonotypes with MiXCR, one entry per CDR3 protein. The sample carries some 700,000 distinct CDR3 sequences, about 33% recorded once. The CDR3 extends over 11 amino acids. CDR1 is MGHRA, CDR2 YSYEKL, per germline. Trimming at V came to 6 bases and at J to 5 bases, leaving 1 base not matched to a gene. The sequence was collected from a human donor in good health (CMV status not recorded). Some clones in this sample may be carry-over from other donors' samples. This chain joins TRBV4-1 and TRBJ2-7; 7 bases are shared with TRBD1. Sample: cultured PBMCs, taken from culture after CMV antigen stimulation. The CDR3 region has the DNA TGCGCCAGCAGTACAGGGGACGAGCAGTACTTC. Translating gives CASSTGDEQYF.